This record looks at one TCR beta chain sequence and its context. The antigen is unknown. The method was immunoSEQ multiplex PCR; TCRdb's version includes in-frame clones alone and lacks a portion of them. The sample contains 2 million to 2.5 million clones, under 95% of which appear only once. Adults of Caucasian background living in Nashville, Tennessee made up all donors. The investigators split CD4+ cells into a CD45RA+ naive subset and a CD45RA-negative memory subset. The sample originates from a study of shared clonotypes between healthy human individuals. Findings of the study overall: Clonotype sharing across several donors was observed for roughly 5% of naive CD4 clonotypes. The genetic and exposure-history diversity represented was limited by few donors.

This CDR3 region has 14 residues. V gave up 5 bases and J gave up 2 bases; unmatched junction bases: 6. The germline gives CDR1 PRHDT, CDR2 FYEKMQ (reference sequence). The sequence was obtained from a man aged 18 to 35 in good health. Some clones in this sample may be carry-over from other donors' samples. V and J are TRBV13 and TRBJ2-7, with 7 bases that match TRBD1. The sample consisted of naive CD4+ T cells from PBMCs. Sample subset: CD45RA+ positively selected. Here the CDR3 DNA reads TGTGCCAGCAGCACAAGGGACAGAGCCTACGAGCAGTACTTC. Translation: CASSTRDRAYEQYF.